This T cell receptor (beta chain) stems from a study of regulatory T cells in long-lasting Graves disease (TCRdb year 2021). A note on the overall study: Persistent Graves' disease was defined as antithyroid drug treatment for over 5 years with persistently positive TSH receptor autoantibodies. Peripheral blood TCR sequencing and RNA sequencing compared persistent Graves' disease patients with newly diagnosed Graves' disease patients. The study took place in China and was registered as a clinical trial. A total of around 35 samples underwent TCR sequencing: 13 from persistent and roughly 20 from newly diagnosed Graves' disease patients. Persistent Graves' disease patients in the clinical cohort had taken antithyroid drugs for around 10 years on average.

What the work shows at the level of the full study, not this receptor alone: Peripheral blood alone was examined, since thyroid tissue, which constituted the primary lesion, could not be accessed. Only the TCR beta chain was sequenced and analyzed. Compared with newly diagnosed patients, persistent Graves' disease patients had lower TCR Shannon entropy and fewer highly expanded clones, which suggests clonal expansion. Persistent patients shared more public clonotypes among themselves (fewer than 3,000) than newly diagnosed patients did (approximately 900). As a limitation, the authors acknowledged that the small sample size may reduce accuracy. TRBV28, TRBJ1-2 and TRBJ2-5 were preferentially used in persistent disease, while TRBV20-1 and TRBJ2-1 were favored in newly diagnosed disease.

The library was produced with multiplex PCR. TCRdb records Illumina HiSeq 4000 as the sequencer. iRepertoire HTBI primers and Arm-PCR amplification of CDR3 regions were used to construct TCR beta libraries. PCR products were gel purified before sequencing. The original pipeline was this. A total of roughly 67 TRBV and 14 TRBJ segments were identified across samples and were used for gene usage analysis of CDR3 amino acid clonotypes. Filtered high-quality paired reads were merged into contigs using COPE and FqMerger. BLAST was used to align contigs to IMGT TRBV, TRBD and TRBJ reference genes, with CDR3 defined following IMGT. Clonotypes above 0.1% frequency were classified as highly expanded clones. Shannon entropy served as the measure of repertoire diversity, while the Gini coefficient captured V-J evenness. Clonotypes shared by more than one individual were considered public. In-frame beta chains were kept once TCRdb had trimmed the public reads at Q25 with fastp and called clones with MiXCR. Each CDR3 protein gets just one entry, which takes the most common genes and DNA from the rows behind it. TCRdb, not the authors, supplied the V and J calls. This sample lists approximately 470,000 distinct CDR3 sequences; roughly 20% were detected once. The leading ten clones occupy about 8.3% of the sample.

The meaning of the sample's time point label: persistent/refractory GD, antithyroid drugs over 5 years with positive TRAb. For both TCR sequencing and RNA sequencing, RNA was extracted from PBMCs in TRIzol. Graves' disease was diagnosed according to American Thyroid Association guidelines. Patients for the study were recruited at an endocrinology department in Xi'an, China. Each patient gave 7 to 9.5 milliliters of peripheral blood, collected in an EDTA anticoagulant tube. PBMCs were isolated by Ficoll Paque Plus density gradient separation without further T cell sorting. An Agilent 2100 Bioanalyzer and agarose gel were used to check RNA quality, while a NanoDrop 2000 measured RNA concentration. In its sample, this clonotype was seen many times. What antigen it recognizes has not been identified. Per-base quality was not reported, and no clone a single base away is much larger than it. The CDR3 runs 12 amino acids, cysteine and phenylalanine included. Just the 36-base CDR3 DNA is kept, in frame starting at base 1. At the junction V is shortened by 5 bases and J by 7 bases, with 14 bases in between. From a lookup of the germline V gene, CDR1 and CDR2 are SQVTM and ANQGSEA.

The receptor comes from a female donor with Graves disease. This specimen consisted of peripheral blood mononuclear cells (PBMCs), obtained when the disease was refractory, from a patient treated with antithyroid drugs. The chain uses TRBV29-1 and TRBJ1-1; the D gene identity is not certain. The DNA is TGCAGCGTTACACTCTCGAGCAATGAAGCTTTCTTT. Its translation is CSVTLSSNEAFF.